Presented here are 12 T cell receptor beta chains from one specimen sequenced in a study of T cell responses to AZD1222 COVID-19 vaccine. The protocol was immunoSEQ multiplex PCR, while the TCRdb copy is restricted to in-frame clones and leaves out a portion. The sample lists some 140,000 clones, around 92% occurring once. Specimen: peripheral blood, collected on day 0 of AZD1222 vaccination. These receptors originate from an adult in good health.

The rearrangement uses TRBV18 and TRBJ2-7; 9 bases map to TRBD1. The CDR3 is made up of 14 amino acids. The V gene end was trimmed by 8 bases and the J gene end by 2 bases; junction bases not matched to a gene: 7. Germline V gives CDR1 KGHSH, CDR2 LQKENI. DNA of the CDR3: TGTGCCAGCCACCCGGGACAGGGACCCTACGAGCAGTACTTC. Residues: CASHPGQGPYEQYF.

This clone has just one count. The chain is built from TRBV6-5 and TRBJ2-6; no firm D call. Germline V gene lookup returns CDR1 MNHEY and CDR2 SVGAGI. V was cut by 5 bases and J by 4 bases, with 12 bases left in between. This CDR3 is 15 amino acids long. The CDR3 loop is CASSRTAIGANVLTF. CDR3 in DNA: TGTGCCAGCAGTCGAACAGCTATCGGGGCCAACGTCCTGACTTTC.

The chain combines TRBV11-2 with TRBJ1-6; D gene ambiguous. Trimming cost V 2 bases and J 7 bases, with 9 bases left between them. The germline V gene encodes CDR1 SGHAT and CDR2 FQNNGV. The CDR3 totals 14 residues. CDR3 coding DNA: TGTGCCAGCAGCTTAAGCGCACACAATTCACCCCTCCACTTT. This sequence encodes CASSLSAHNSPLHF. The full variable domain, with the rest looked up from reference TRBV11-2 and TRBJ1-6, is EAGVAQSPRYKIIEKRQSVAFWCNPISGHATLYWYQQILGQGPKLLIQFQNNGVVDDSQLPKDRFSAERLKGVDSTLKIQPAKLEDSAVYLCASSLSAHNSPLHFGNGTRLTVT.

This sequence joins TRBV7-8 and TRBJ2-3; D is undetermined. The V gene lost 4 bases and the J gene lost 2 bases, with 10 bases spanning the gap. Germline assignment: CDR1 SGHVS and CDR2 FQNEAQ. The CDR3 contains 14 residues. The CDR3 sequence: CASSSPPSTDTQYF. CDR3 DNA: TGTGCCAGCAGCTCCCCTCCCTCCACAGATACGCAGTATTTT. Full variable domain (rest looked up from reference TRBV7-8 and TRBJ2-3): GAGVSQSPRYKVAKRGQDVALRCDPISGHVSLFWYQQALGQGPEFLTYFQNEAQLDKSGLPSDRFFAERPEGSVSTLKIQRTQQEDSAVYLCASSSPPSTDTQYFGPGTRLTVL.

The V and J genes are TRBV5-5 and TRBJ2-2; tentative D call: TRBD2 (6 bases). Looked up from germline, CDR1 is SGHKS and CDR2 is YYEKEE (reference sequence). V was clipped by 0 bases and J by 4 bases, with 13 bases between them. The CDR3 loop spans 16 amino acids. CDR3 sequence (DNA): TGTGCCAGCAGCTTGGGCGCAGGGCGGGGCACCGGGGAGCTGTTTTTT. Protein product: CASSLGAGRGTGELFF.

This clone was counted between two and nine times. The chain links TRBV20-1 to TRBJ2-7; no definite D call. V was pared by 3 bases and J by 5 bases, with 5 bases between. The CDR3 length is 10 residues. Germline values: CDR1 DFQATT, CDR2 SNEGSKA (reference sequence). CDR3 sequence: CSASDNEQYF. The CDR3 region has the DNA TGCAGTGCTAGTGATAACGAGCAGTACTTC.

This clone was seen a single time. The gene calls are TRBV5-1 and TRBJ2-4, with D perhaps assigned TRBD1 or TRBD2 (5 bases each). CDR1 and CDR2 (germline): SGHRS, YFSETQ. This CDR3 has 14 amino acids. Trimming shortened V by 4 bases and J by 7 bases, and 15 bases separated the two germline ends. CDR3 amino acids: CASSPDPGRNIQYF. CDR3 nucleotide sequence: TGCGCCAGCAGCCCTGATCCGGGACGGAACATTCAGTACTTC.

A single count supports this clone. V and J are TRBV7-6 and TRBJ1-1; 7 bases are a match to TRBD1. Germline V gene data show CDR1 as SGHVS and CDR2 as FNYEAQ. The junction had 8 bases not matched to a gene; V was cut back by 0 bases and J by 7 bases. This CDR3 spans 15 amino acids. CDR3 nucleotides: TGTGCCAGCAGCTTAGCGAGGGGGCAGGGCTATGAAGCTTTCTTT. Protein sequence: CASSLARGQGYEAFF.

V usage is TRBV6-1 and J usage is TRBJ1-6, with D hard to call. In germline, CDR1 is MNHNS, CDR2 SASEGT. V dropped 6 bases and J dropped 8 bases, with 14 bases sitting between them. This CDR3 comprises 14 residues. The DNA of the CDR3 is TGTGCCAGCAGCCCCAGTGGAAGGGATTCACCCCTCCACTTT. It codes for CASSPSGRDSPLHF.

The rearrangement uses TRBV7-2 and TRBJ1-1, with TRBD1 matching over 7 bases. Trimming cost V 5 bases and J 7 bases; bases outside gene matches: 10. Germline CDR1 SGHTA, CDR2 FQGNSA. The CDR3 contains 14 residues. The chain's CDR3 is CASSGQAGKIEAFF. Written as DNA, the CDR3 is TGTGCCAGCAGCGGACAGGCCGGGAAGATTGAAGCTTTCTTT.

As DNA, the CDR3 is TGTGCCAGCAGTCCCTCGACAGGAAGCTCTGGAAACACCATATATTTT. Protein: CASSPSTGSSGNTIYF. V and J are TRBV6-2 or TRBV6-3 and TRBJ1-3, with a tentative D call TRBD1 (6 bases). The CDR3 loop spans 16 amino acids. The germline V and J ends were trimmed by 5 bases and 0 bases, with 14 bases remaining between them. Germline V gene data show CDR1 as MNHEY and CDR2 as SVGEGT.

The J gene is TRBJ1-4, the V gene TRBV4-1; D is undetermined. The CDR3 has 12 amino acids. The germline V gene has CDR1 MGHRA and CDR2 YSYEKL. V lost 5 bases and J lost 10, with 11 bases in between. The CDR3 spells CASSGRHPKLFF. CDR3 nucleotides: TGCGCCAGCAGCGGGCGGCATCCAAAACTGTTTTTT.